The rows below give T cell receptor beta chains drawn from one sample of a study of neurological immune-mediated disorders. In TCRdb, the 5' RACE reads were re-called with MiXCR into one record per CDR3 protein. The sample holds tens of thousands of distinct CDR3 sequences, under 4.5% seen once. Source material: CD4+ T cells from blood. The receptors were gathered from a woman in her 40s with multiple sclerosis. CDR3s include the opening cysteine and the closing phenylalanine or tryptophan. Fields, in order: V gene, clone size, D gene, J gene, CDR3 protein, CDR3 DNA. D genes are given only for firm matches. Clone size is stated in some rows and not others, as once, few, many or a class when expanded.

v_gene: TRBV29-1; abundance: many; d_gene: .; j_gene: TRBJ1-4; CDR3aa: CSVLDSPNEKLFF; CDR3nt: TGCAGCGTCCTGGACAGCCCTAATGAAAAACTGTTTTTT
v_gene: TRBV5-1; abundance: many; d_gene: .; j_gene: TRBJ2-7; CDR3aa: CASSLAPGVAYEQYF; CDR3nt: TGCGCCAGCAGCTTGGCCCCAGGGGTCGCCTACGAGCAGTACTTC
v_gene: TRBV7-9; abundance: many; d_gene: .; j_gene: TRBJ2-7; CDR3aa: CASSLDARGVSGEQYF; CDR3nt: TGTGCCAGCAGCTTAGATGCCAGGGGGGTGTCCGGCGAGCAGTACTTC
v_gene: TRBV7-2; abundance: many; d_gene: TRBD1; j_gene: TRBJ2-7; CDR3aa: CASSPDRVGEQYF; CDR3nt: TGTGCCAGCAGCCCGGACAGGGTCGGCGAGCAGTACTTC
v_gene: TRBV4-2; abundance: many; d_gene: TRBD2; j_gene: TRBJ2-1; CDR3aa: CASSLSGGSIGEQFF; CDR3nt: TGTGCCAGCAGCCTAAGCGGGGGGTCAATCGGAGAGCAGTTCTTC
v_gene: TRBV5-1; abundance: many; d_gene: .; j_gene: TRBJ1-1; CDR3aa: CASSLDGMNTEAFF; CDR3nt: TGCGCCAGCAGCTTGGATGGGATGAACACTGAAGCTTTCTTT
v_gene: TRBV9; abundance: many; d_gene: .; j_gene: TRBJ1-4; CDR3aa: CASSESPRVGSNEKLFF; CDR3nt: TGTGCCAGCAGCGAGAGCCCCAGGGTGGGGAGTAATGAAAAACTGTTTTTT
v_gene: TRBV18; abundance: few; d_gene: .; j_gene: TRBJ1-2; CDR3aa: CASSPTGLRSGYTF; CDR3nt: TGTGCCAGCTCACCAACCGGGTTAAGATCAGGCTACACCTTC
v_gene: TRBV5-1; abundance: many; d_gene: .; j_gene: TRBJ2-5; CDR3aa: CASALGALGETQYF; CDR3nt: TGCGCCAGTGCGCTAGGGGCGCTTGGAGAGACCCAGTACTTC
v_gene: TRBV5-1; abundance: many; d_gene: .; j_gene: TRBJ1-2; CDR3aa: CASSLEDSGYGYTF; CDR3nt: TGCGCCAGCAGCTTGGAGGACAGCGGCTATGGCTACACCTTC
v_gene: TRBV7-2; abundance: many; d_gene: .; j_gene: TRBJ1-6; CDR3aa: CASSLGSAAHNSPLHF; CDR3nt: TGTGCCAGCAGCTTAGGTTCGGCAGCACATAATTCACCCCTCCACTTT
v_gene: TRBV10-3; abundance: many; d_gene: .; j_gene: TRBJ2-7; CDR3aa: CAISESNGPYEQYF; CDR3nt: TGTGCCATCAGTGAGTCCAACGGTCCCTACGAGCAGTACTTC
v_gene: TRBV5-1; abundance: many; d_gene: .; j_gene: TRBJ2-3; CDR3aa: CASSLARRGSTDTQYF; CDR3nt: TGCGCCAGCAGCTTGGCACGAAGGGGCAGCACAGATACGCAGTATTTT
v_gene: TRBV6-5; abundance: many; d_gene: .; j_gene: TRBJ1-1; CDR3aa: CASRKVAGAEAFF; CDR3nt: TGTGCCAGCAGAAAGGTGGCCGGGGCTGAAGCTTTCTTT
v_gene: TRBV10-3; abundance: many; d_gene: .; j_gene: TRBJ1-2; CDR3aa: CAISEPTGRYGYTF; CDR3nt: TGTGCCATCAGTGAGCCAACAGGTCGCTATGGCTACACCTTC
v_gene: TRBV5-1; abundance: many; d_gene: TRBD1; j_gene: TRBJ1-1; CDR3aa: CASSSVRGKAEAFF; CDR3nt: TGCGCCAGCAGCTCCGTCAGGGGGAAAGCTGAAGCTTTCTTT
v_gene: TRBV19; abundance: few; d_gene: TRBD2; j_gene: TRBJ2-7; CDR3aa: CASSKQLAGSYEQYF; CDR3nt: TGTGCCAGTAGTAAGCAATTAGCGGGGTCCTACGAGCAGTACTTC
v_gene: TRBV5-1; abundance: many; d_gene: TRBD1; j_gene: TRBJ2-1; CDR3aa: CASSLDPGQFYNEQFF; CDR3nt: TGCGCCAGCAGTTTAGACCCGGGACAGTTCTACAATGAGCAGTTCTTC
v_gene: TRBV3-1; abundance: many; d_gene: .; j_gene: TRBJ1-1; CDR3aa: CASSHSSRNTEAFF; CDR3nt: TGTGCCAGCAGCCATTCGTCTAGGAACACTGAAGCTTTCTTT
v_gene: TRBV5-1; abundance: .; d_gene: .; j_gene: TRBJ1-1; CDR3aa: CASSSESGGKAFF; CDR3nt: TGCGCCAGCAGCTCCGAATCGGGGGGAAAAGCTTTCTTT
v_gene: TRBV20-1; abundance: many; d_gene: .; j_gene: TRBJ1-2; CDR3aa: CSARVRRGYGYTF; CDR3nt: TGCAGTGCTAGAGTCAGGAGGGGGTACGGCTACACCTTC
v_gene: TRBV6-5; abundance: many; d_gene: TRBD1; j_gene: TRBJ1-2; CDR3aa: CASSYSDRANYGYTF; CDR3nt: TGTGCCAGCAGTTACTCGGACAGGGCTAACTATGGCTACACCTTC
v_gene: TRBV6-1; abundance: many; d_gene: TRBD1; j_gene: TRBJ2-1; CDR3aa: CAGGQGHSSYNEQFF; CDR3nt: TGTGCCGGGGGACAGGGCCATAGCTCCTACAATGAGCAGTTCTTC
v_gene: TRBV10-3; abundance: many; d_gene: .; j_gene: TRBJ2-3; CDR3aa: CATLVGLGRSTDTQYF; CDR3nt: TGTGCCACCCTCGTTGGATTGGGCCGAAGCACAGATACGCAGTATTTT
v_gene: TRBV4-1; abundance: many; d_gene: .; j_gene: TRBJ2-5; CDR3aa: CASSQSGRETQYF; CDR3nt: TGCGCCAGCAGCCAATCGGGTCGAGAGACCCAGTACTTC
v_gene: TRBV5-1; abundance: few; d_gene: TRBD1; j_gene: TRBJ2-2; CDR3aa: CASSRDRGVPGELFF; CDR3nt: TGCGCCAGCAGCCGGGACAGGGGGGTCCCCGGGGAGCTGTTTTTT
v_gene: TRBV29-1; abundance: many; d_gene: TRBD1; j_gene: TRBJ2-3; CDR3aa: CSGGTGTTDTQYF; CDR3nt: TGCAGCGGTGGGACAGGGACAACAGATACGCAGTATTTT
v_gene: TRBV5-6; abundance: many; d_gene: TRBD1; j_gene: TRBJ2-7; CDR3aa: CASSARDRDYEQYF; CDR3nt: TGTGCCAGCAGCGCCCGGGACAGGGACTACGAGCAGTACTTC
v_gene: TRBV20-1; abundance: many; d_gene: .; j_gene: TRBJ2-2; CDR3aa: CSAEDRTNTGELFF; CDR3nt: TGCAGTGCTGAGGACAGAACGAACACCGGGGAGCTGTTTTTT
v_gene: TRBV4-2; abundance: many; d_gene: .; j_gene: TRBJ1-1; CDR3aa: CASSQDRKGARGEAFF; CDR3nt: TGTGCCAGCAGCCAAGATCGGAAGGGAGCCAGGGGTGAAGCTTTCTTT
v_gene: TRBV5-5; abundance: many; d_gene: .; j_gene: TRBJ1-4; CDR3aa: CASSLEAEKLFF; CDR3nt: TGTGCCAGCAGCTTGGAGGCGGAAAAACTGTTTTTT
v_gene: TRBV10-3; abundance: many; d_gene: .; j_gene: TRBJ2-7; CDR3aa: CATTPSHYEQYF; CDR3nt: TGTGCCACAACACCGTCCCACTACGAGCAGTACTTC
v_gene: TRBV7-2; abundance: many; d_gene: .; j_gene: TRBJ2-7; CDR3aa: CASSLVGPAGHEQYF; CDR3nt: TGTGCCAGCAGCTTAGTCGGCCCGGCAGGTCACGAGCAGTACTTC
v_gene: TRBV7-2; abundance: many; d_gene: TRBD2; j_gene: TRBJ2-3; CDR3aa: CASSSGLGTDTQYF; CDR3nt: TGTGCCAGCAGCTCGGGACTAGGGACAGATACGCAGTATTTT
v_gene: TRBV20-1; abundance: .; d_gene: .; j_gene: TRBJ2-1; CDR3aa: CSARGGIGGLTYNEQFF; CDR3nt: TGCAGTGCTAGAGGCGGTATTGGCGGGCTGACATACAATGAGCAGTTCTTC
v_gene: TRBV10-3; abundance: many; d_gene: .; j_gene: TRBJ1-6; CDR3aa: CAISDRISARSPLHF; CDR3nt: TGTGCCATCAGTGATAGAATATCGGCCCGTTCACCCCTCCACTTT
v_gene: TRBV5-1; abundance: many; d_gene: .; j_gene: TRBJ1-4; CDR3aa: CASSLRGANEKLFF; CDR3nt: TGCGCCAGCAGCTTACGGGGGGCTAATGAAAAACTGTTTTTT
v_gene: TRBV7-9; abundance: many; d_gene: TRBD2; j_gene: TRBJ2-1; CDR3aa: CASSFRLAPNEQFF; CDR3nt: TGTGCCAGCAGCTTTCGACTAGCGCCCAATGAGCAGTTCTTC
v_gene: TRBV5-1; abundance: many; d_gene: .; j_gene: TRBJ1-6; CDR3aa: CASSFPPVTDSYNSPLHF; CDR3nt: TGCGCCAGCAGCTTTCCCCCCGTAACAGACTCCTATAATTCACCCCTCCACTTT
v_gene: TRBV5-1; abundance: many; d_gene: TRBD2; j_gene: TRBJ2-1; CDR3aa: CASSLAGLAGHEQFF; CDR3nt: TGCGCCAGCAGCTTGGCGGGACTAGCGGGGCATGAGCAGTTCTTC